This T cell receptor beta chain was obtained from a study of cytomegalovirus exposure and HLA in healthy donors. Across the whole study: The platform used for the 100 to 150 validation repertoires matched that of the roughly 700 first-cohort repertoires, a later analysis reported.

TCRdb's table, derived via immunoSEQ multiplex PCR, lists solely in-frame clones and lacks some. This sample has fewer than 250,000 clones, with over 80% found just once. On this clone itself: Its target is not known.

Per germline, CDR1 SNHLY and CDR2 FYNNEI. The CDR3 totals 15 residues. V was clipped by 2 bases and J by 4 bases; unmatched bases: 1. The study's findings and limits: Cytomegalovirus association was assigned to approximately 160 TCR beta chains. In vitro assays verified that a few CMV-associated chains recognized CMV antigens specifically.

Sequencing was carried out using PBMCs. The clonotype originates from a woman between 25 and 40 years old in good health and CMV-seropositive. The chain uses TRBV2 and TRBJ1-5; TRBD1 matches 11 bases. CDR3 loop: CASSEWDRGNQPQHF. The CDR3 bases are TGTGCCAGCAGTGAATGGGACAGGGGGAATCAGCCCCAGCATTTT. Filled out from reference TRBV2 and TRBJ1-5, the complete variable domain reads EPEVTQTPSHQVTQMGQEVILRCVPISNHLYFYWYRQILGQKVEFLVSFYNNEISEKSEIFDDQFSVERPDGSNFTLKIRSTKLEDSAMYFCASSEWDRGNQPQHFGDGTRLSIL.